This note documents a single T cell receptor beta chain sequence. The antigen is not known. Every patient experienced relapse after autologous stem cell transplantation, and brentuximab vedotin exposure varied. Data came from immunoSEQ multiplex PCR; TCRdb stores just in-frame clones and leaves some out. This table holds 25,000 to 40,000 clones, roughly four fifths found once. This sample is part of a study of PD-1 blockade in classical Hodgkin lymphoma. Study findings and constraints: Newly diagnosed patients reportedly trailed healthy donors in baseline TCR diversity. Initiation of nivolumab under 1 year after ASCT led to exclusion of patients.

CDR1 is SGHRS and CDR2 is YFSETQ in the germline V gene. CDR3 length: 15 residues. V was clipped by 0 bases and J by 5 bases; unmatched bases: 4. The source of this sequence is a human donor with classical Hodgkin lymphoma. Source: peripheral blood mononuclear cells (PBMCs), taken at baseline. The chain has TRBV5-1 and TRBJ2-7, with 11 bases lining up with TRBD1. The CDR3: CASSLDGQGADEQYF. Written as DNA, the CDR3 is TGCGCCAGCAGCTTGGACGGACAGGGGGCGGACGAGCAGTACTTC.